This T cell receptor beta chain was identified in a study of control samples from healthy donors and cancer patients. This CDR3 is 15 amino acids long. Trimming left V 5 bases short and J 3 bases short, with 16 bases between. CDR1 is MDHEN and CDR2 is SYDVKM in the germline V gene. TCRdb's copy holds only in-frame clones and misses some; the assay was immunoSEQ multiplex PCR. Counted here are roughly 90,000 clones, approximately 91% occurring once; the ten biggest clones make up roughly a tenth. Sequencing was carried out using PBMCs. The genes are TRBV28 and TRBJ1-1; tentative D call: TRBD1 (5 bases). The clonotype was recovered from a woman aged 50 to 60 with colorectal cancer. The CDR3: CASSLPSQGYTEAFF. The CDR3 DNA follows: TGTGCCAGCAGTCTACCCTCCCAGGGATACACTGAAGCTTTCTTT.